These T cell receptor beta chains were read from a single sample in a study of shared clonotypes between healthy human individuals. Clones were sequenced by immunoSEQ multiplex PCR, and TCRdb holds only the in-frame ones, with some missing. The sample lists around 510,000 clones, about 96% occurring once. Sequenced sample: naive CD4+ T cells sorted from blood. The receptors were sampled from a woman aged 25 to 39 in good health. The CDR3 runs from the conserved cysteine through the conserved F or W. Each record gives: J gene, V gene, clone size, D gene, CDR3 protein, CDR3 DNA. D genes are given only for firm matches. Clone size, where shown, is once, few, many, or a class for clones that have expanded.

J: TRBJ2-5; V: TRBV7-2; size: NA; D: NA; CDR3: CASSLGADGTPKETQYF; DNA: TGTGCCAGCAGCTTAGGCGCGGACGGCACACCCAAAGAGACCCAGTACTTC
J: TRBJ1-6; V: TRBV27; size: NA; D: TRBD1; CDR3: CASSAGTGAAPSPLHF; DNA: TGTGCCAGCAGTGCGGGTACAGGGGCAGCGCCTTCACCCCTCCACTTT
J: TRBJ2-7; V: TRBV7-9; size: few; D: NA; CDR3: CASSVIQGLEQYF; DNA: TGTGCCAGCAGCGTAATACAGGGTTTGGAGCAGTACTTC
J: TRBJ2-7; V: TRBV10-3; size: NA; D: NA; CDR3: CAIIFDTESYEQYF; DNA: TGTGCCATCATCTTTGATACCGAGTCCTACGAGCAGTACTTC
J: TRBJ1-5; V: TRBV10-1; size: few; D: NA; CDR3: CASSPDSDRPQHF; DNA: TGCGCCAGCAGCCCCGACAGTGATCGGCCCCAGCATTTT
J: TRBJ2-7; V: TRBV5-5; size: NA; D: NA; CDR3: CASSLWPETYEQYF; DNA: TGTGCCAGCAGCTTGTGGCCAGAAACCTACGAGCAGTACTTC
J: TRBJ1-1; V: TRBV7-9; size: few; D: TRBD1; CDR3: CASSSGQGNTEAFF; DNA: TGTGCCAGCAGCTCGGGACAGGGGAACACTGAAGCTTTCTTT
J: TRBJ2-7; V: TRBV11-2; size: once; D: NA; CDR3: CASSPHLTYEQYF; DNA: TGTGCCAGCAGCCCACACCTTACCTACGAGCAGTACTTC
J: TRBJ2-1; V: TRBV9; size: NA; D: NA; CDR3: CASSALGEWSAEQFF; DNA: TGTGCCAGCAGCGCCTTGGGAGAATGGTCTGCTGAGCAGTTCTTC
J: TRBJ1-2; V: TRBV7-9; size: NA; D: NA; CDR3: CASSLADRLGGYTF; DNA: TGTGCCAGCAGCTTAGCCGACAGGCTGGGGGGCTACACCTTC
J: TRBJ1-5; V: TRBV6-1; size: once; D: NA; CDR3: CASSGNRGNQPQHF; DNA: TGTGCCAGCAGTGGAAACAGGGGCAATCAGCCCCAGCATTTT
J: TRBJ2-7; V: TRBV5-1; size: NA; D: TRBD2; CDR3: CASSYKTSGRALVTYEQYF; DNA: TGCGCCAGCAGCTATAAGACTAGCGGGAGGGCCTTAGTCACCTACGAGCAGTACTTC
J: TRBJ2-2; V: TRBV29-1; size: once; D: TRBD2; CDR3: CSAKGTSGTGELFF; DNA: TGCAGCGCGAAGGGGACTAGCGGGACCGGGGAGCTGTTTTTT
J: TRBJ1-2; V: TRBV18; size: once; D: NA; CDR3: CASSPFEATAYGYTF; DNA: TGTGCCAGCTCACCATTTGAGGCGACGGCCTATGGCTACACCTTC
J: TRBJ2-3; V: TRBV5-1; size: NA; D: TRBD2; CDR3: CASSGTRGTSGRSSTDTQYF; DNA: TGCGCCAGCAGCGGCACGAGAGGGACTAGCGGGAGGAGCAGCACAGATACGCAGTATTTT
J: TRBJ2-7; V: TRBV5-1; size: NA; D: NA; CDR3: CASSLGGTQTYEQYF; DNA: TGCGCCAGCAGCTTGGGGGGGACTCAGACCTACGAGCAGTACTTC